One sample yielded the 6 T cell receptor beta chains listed below, sequenced in a study of T cell repertoires in cytomegalovirus infection. TCRdb recomputed calls from the reads with MiXCR, one row per CDR3 protein. The data hold some 700,000 distinct CDR3 sequences, with 35% observed a single time. Sequenced material: PBMCs. Source of these receptors: a human donor in good health (CMV status not recorded). Some clones in this sample may be carry-over from other donors' samples.

The CDR3 region has the DNA TGTGCCAGCAGCTTCGACCCGAGGCATGAAAAACTGTTTTTT. Translated: CASSFDPRHEKLFF. V and J are TRBV7-3 and TRBJ1-4, with D unresolved. Germline CDR1 is SGHTA and CDR2 is FQGTGA. Deletions cut 3 bases from V and 6 bases from J, with 11 bases between. CDR3 length equals 14 residues.

This clonotype was observed a handful of times. The chain recombines TRBV12-5 with TRBJ1-2; TRBD1 might be the D (6 bases). V shed 5 bases and J shed 4 bases, with 14 bases lying between them. Per the germline V gene, CDR1 is LGHNT and CDR2 is FRNRAP. The CDR3 consists of 14 residues. CDR3 region: CASGLQGGRYGYTF. In DNA, the CDR3 is TGTGCTAGTGGTCTGCAAGGGGGTCGCTATGGCTACACCTTC.

This clonotype was detected only a few times. V gene TRBV5-1 combines with J gene TRBJ1-6; TRBD1 matches 7 bases. Germline loops: CDR1 SGHRS, CDR2 YFSETQ. This CDR3 region has 14 residues. After removal of 4 bases from V and 10 bases from J, the junction contained 8 bases not matched to a gene. The chain's CDR3 is CASSQGTVGSPLHF. CDR3 bases: TGCGCCAGCAGCCAAGGGACAGTAGGCTCACCCCTCCACTTT. The full variable domain, its missing parts supplied by reference TRBV5-1 and TRBJ1-6, is KAGVTQTPRYLIKTRGQQVTLSCSPISGHRSVSWYQQTPGQGLQFLFEYFSETQRNKGNFPGRFSGRQFSNSRSEMNVSTLELGDSALYLCASSQGTVGSPLHFGNGTRLTVT.

This chain uses TRBV12-5 with TRBJ1-1, with D possibly TRBD1 on 5 matching bases. Germline V CDR1 and CDR2: LGHNT, FRNRAP. The CDR3 has 11 residues. V was trimmed by 5 bases and J by 11 bases, leaving 12 bases between them. CDR3 in DNA: TGTGCTAGTGGTCGTGGTGACAGCGCTTTCTTT. Protein product: CASGRGDSAFF.

The chain recombines TRBV19 with TRBJ2-1, with D unclear. Trimming took off 3 bases at V and 9 bases at J, with 9 bases between the two ends. Germline-derived CDR1 and CDR2 are LNHDA and SQIVND (reference sequence). This CDR3 comprises 12 residues. DNA for the CDR3: TGTGCCAGTAGTATCGGGCAGGTTGAGCAGTTCTTC. Translating gives CASSIGQVEQFF.

The chain has TRBV7-4 and TRBJ2-4; maybe TRBD2 (5 bases). From germline, CDR1 is SGHVT and CDR2 SQSDAQ. The CDR3 runs 15 residues. Trimming shortened V by 2 bases and J by 1 base, and 9 bases separated the two germline ends. DNA of the CDR3: TGTGCCAGCAGCTTACAGGACTGGGCCAAAAACATTCAGTACTTC. Protein: CASSLQDWAKNIQYF.